This passage covers 15 T cell receptor beta chains from one sample sequenced in a study of blood T cell repertoires in COVID-19. Generated by immunoSEQ multiplex PCR, the TCRdb table keeps only in-frame clones and is missing some. Here the sample spans about 120,000 clones, 85% to 90% being singletons. Sequences were obtained from peripheral blood. The receptors derive from a man aged 70 or older with active or convalescent COVID-19.

The rearrangement uses TRBV6-5 and TRBJ2-7; TRBD2 agrees at 8 bases. Trimming took 2 bases from V and 3 from J; bases not matched to a gene: 6. The CDR3 is 15 residues long. Germline CDR1 is MNHEY and CDR2 is SVGAGI. The CDR3 bases are TGTGCCAGCAGTTACGGGGGACTAGTCGGCTACGAGCAGTACTTC. It specifies CASSYGGLVGYEQYF.

The rearrangement uses TRBV2 and TRBJ1-2; TRBD1 agrees at 9 bases. The V gene's germline CDR1 is SNHLY and CDR2 FYNNEI. The CDR3 is made up of 12 amino acids. V shed 7 bases and J 11 bases; nucleotides not matched to a gene: 8. The CDR3 DNA reads TGTGCCAGCACTGGACAGGGGTGGGAGTACACCTTC. This translates into CASTGQGWEYTF.

The table lists this clone with a count of one. The chain combines TRBV7-2 with TRBJ1-6; a weak D match, TRBD1 (6 bases). The CDR3 has 16 amino acids. V shed 4 bases and J shed 0 bases, with 10 bases lying between them. Germline V lookup: CDR1 SGHTA, CDR2 FQGNSA. The CDR3 sequence: CASSSTGSSYNSPLHF. The CDR3 DNA is TGTGCCAGCAGCTCAACAGGGAGCTCCTATAATTCACCCCTCCACTTT.

This clone has just a few counts. The V call is TRBV3-1 (or the pseudogene TRBV3-2), the J call TRBJ2-2, with 7 bases identical to TRBD2. CDR3 size: 14 residues. The germline V gene encodes CDR1 LGHDT and CDR2 YNNKEL (reference sequence). V lost 8 bases and J lost 3; bases outside the gene matches: 6. The chain's CDR3 is CASAAGDYTGELFF. The CDR3 nucleotides are TGTGCCAGCGCGGCGGGGGACTACACCGGGGAGCTGTTTTTT.

The rearrangement uses TRBV28 and TRBJ2-5; D unclear. This CDR3 contains 14 residues. V dropped 4 bases and J dropped 5 bases, with 14 bases sitting between them. The germline CDR1 and CDR2 sequences are MDHEN and SYDVKM. Here the CDR3 DNA reads TGTGCCAGCAGTTCCGGGTCAAGAAGGGAGACCCAGTACTTC. This translates into CASSSGSRRETQYF.

CDR3 sequence: CASSRRDRDVYGYTF. CDR3 sequence (DNA): TGTGCCAGCAGTCGCCGGGACAGGGACGTCTATGGCTACACCTTC. This sequence joins TRBV27 and TRBJ1-2, with 9 bases that match TRBD1. The junction had 8 bases not matched to a gene; V was cut back by 5 bases and J by 4 bases. This CDR3 spans 15 amino acids. The germline gives CDR1 MNHEY, CDR2 SMNVEV (reference sequence).

The chain carries TRBV18 and TRBJ2-3, with a tentative D call TRBD2 (5 bases). Germline assignment: CDR1 KGHSH and CDR2 LQKENI. CDR3 size: 15 residues. V dropped 8 bases and J dropped 0 bases, with 15 bases sitting between them. The CDR3 region has the DNA TGTGCCAGCCCGCGGCCAGCGGAGAGCACAGATACGCAGTATTTT. Residues: CASPRPAESTDTQYF.

V and J are TRBV7-2 and TRBJ1-2, with 9 nucleotides matching TRBD1. The CDR3 is 13 residues long. Germline lookup yields CDR1 SGHTA and CDR2 FQGNSA. The V gene end was trimmed by 5 bases and the J gene end by 4 bases; junction bases not matched to a gene: 2. The CDR3 is CASSKGQGYGYTF. CDR3 nucleotide sequence: TGTGCCAGCAGCAAGGGACAGGGCTATGGCTACACCTTC.

V gene TRBV10-3 combines with J gene TRBJ1-1; 9 bases align to TRBD1. The CDR3 extends over 15 amino acids. Germline CDR1 reads ENHRY; CDR2 reads SYGVKD. J lost 3 bases, V lost 5 bases, and 7 bases had no gene match. The CDR3 DNA reads as TGTGCCATCAGTTTACAGGGGGCGCCGGACACTGAAGCTTTCTTT. Translated: CAISLQGAPDTEAFF.

The V call is TRBV10-3, the J call TRBJ1-5; D is ambiguous. Trimming stripped 2 bases from V and 0 bases from J, with 5 bases between. CDR1 is ENHRY, CDR2 SYGVKD, per germline. The CDR3 totals 14 residues. The CDR3 sequence is CAISENGSNQPQHF. Written as DNA, the CDR3 is TGTGCCATCAGTGAGAACGGTAGCAATCAGCCCCAGCATTTT.

This chain links TRBV28 with TRBJ2-2; 8 bases align to TRBD1. CDR3 size: 15 residues. After removal of 2 bases from V and 3 bases from J, the junction contained 2 bases not matched to a gene. Germline assignment: CDR1 MDHEN and CDR2 SYDVKM. Here the CDR3 reads CASSLQGADTGELFF. The CDR3 nucleotides are TGTGCCAGCAGTTTACAGGGGGCGGACACCGGGGAGCTGTTTTTT.

This chain connects TRBV11-3 to TRBJ2-1; TRBD2 is a possible D gene (6 bases). Germline V gene data show CDR1 as SGHNT and CDR2 as YENEEA. Deletions cut 5 bases from V and 5 bases from J, with 16 bases between. The CDR3 sequence is 15 residues long. CDR3 sequence: CASSTRDLNDNEQFF. In nucleotides, the CDR3 is TGTGCCAGCAGCACCCGGGACTTAAACGACAATGAGCAGTTCTTC.

For the CDR3, the DNA is TGTGCCAGCATGGCAAGCGGGAGTCGGAATGAGCAGTTCTTC. It yields the protein CASMASGSRNEQFF. The chain recombines TRBV2 with TRBJ2-1, with TRBD2 identical over 8 bases. CDR3 size: 14 residues. Germline V gene lookup returns CDR1 SNHLY and CDR2 FYNNEI. J gave up 7 bases and V 7 bases, and 9 bases lay outside the gene matches.

The chain recombines TRBV21-1 with TRBJ2-7; TRBD1 is the table's D call, not checked against the DNA. TRBV21-1 represents a pseudogene. The CDR3 is 15 residues long. DNA of the CDR3: TGTGCCAGCAGCCCAGGTCAGGGGGTATCCTACGAGCAGTACTTC. It encodes CASSPGQGVSYEQYF.

This chain links TRBV7-9 with TRBJ1-2; the D gene is possibly TRBD1 (5 bases). The CDR3 covers 14 residues. CDR1 and CDR2 (germline): SEHNR, FQNEAQ (reference sequence). V was shortened by 4 bases and J by 4 bases, with 13 bases between the two germline ends. The CDR3 DNA follows: TGTGCCAGCAGCTCCATACAGGAAACCTATGGCTACACCTTC. Its translation: CASSSIQETYGYTF. Based on the CDR3 plus reference TRBV7-9 and TRBJ1-2, the full variable domain is DTGVSQNPRHKITKRGQNVTFRCDPISEHNRLYWYRQTLGQGPEFLTYFQNEAQLEKSRLLSDRFSAERPKGSFSTLEIQRTEQGDSAMYLCASSSIQETYGYTFGSGTRLTVV.